The TCR beta chain described here comes from a study of CD8+ T cells in alopecia areata. Study-level findings and limits: While tofacitinib was given, many expanded lesional clones persisted in scalp and blood.

This clone was found a few times. Its antigen is currently unknown. The treatment is: oral pan-JAK inhibitor, 5-10 mg twice daily. The CDR3 spans 15 residues. The V end was cut by 3 bases, the J end by 5 bases, with 17 bases between. Germline V lookup: CDR1 SGDLS, CDR2 YYNGEE. In each case, RNA was isolated and then reverse transcribed into cDNA as the sequencing template. Some clones are missing from TCRdb's copy, which holds only in-frame ones; the method was immunoSEQ multiplex PCR. The sample contains about 210,000 clones, roughly 44% of which appear only once. The chain recombines TRBV9 with TRBJ1-1, with TRBD1 as a possible D gene (6 bases). The sequence was collected from a human donor with alopecia areata. Specimen: CD4+ T cells sorted from blood, collected at approximately week 36, from a patient treated with tofacitinib. CDR3 bases: TGTGCCAGCAGCGCCCTAGGACAGATTTCGACTGAAGCTTTCTTT. Translated: CASSALGQISTEAFF.